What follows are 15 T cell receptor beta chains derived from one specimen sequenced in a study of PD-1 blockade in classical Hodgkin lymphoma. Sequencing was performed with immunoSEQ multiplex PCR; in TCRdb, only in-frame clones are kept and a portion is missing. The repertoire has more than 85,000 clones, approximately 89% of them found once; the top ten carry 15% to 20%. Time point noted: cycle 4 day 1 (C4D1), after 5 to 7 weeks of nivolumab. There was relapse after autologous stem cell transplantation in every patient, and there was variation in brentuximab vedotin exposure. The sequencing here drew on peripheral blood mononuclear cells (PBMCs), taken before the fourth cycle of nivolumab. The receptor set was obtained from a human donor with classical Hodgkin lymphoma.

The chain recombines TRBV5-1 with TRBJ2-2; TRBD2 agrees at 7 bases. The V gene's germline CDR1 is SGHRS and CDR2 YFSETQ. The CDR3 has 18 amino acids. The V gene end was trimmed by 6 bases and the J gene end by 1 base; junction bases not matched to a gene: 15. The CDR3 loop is CASTQKRAGVMNTGELFF. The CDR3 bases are TGCGCCAGCACCCAAAAACGGGCGGGAGTGATGAACACCGGGGAGCTGTTTTTT.

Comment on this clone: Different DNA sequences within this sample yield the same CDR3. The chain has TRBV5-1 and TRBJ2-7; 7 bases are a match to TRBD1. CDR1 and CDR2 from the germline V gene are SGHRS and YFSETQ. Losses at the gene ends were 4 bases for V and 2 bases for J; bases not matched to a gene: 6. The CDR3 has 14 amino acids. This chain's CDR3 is CASSTSTGTYEQYF. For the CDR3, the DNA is TGCGCCAGCAGCACCTCGACAGGGACCTACGAGCAGTACTTC.

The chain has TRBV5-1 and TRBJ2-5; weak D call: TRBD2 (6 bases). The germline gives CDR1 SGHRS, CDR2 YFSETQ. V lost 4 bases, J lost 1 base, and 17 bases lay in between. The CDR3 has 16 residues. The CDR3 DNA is TGCGCCAGCAGCCCCCGCGAGCTAGCGCCCCAAGAGACCCAGTACTTC. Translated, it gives CASSPRELAPQETQYF.

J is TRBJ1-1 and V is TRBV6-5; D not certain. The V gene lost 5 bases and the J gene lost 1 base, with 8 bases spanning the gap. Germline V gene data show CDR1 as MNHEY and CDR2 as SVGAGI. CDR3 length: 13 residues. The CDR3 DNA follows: TGTGCCAGCAGTCAACGGGAGAACACTGAAGCTTTCTTT. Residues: CASSQRENTEAFF.

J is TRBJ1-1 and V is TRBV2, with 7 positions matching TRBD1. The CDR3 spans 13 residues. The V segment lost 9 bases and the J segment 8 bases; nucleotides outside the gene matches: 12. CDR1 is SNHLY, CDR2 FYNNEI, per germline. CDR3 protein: CARRDRSRGEAFF. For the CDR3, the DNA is TGTGCCAGACGTGACAGATCCAGGGGGGAAGCTTTCTTT.

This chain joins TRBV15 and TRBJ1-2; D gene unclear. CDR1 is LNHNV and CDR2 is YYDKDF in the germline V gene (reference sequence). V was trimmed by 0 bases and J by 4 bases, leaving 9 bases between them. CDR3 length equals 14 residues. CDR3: CATSRDKPGYGYTF. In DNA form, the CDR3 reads TGTGCCACCAGCAGAGATAAACCCGGCTATGGCTACACCTTC.

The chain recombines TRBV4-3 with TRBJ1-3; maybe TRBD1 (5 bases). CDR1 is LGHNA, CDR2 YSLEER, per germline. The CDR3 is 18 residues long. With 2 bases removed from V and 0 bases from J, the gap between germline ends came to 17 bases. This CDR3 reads CASSQTRGGTGSGNTIYF. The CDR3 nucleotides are TGCGCCAGCAGCCAAACTCGAGGCGGGACGGGCTCTGGAAACACCATATATTTT.

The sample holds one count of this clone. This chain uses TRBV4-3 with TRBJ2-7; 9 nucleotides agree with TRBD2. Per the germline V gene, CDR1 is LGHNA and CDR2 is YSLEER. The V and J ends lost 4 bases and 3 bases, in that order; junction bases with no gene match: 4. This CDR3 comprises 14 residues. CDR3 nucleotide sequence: TGCGCCAGCAGCCCCAGACTAGCGGTCTACGAGCAGTACTTC. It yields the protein CASSPRLAVYEQYF.

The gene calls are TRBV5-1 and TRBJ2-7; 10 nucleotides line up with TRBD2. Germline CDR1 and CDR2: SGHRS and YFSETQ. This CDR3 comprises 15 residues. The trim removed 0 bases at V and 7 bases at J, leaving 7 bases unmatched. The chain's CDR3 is CASSLVLAGVGEQYF. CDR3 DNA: TGCGCCAGCAGCTTGGTTCTAGCGGGAGTCGGGGAGCAGTACTTC.

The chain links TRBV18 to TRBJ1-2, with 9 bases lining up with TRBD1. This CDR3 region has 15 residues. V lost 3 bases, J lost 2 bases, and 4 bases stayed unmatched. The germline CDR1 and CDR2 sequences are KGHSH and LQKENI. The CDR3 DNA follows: TGTGCCAGCTCACCGGGACAGGGTCCAAACTATGGCTACACCTTC. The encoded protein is CASSPGQGPNYGYTF.

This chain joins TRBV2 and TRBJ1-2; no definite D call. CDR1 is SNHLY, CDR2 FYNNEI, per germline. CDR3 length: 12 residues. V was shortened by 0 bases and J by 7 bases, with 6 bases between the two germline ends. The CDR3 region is CASSEAFRGYTF. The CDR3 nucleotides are TGTGCCAGCAGTGAAGCGTTCCGTGGCTACACCTTC. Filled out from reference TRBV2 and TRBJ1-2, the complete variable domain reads EPEVTQTPSHQVTQMGQEVILRCVPISNHLYFYWYRQILGQKVEFLVSFYNNEISEKSEIFDDQFSVERPDGSNFTLKIRSTKLEDSAMYFCASSEAFRGYTFGSGTRLTVV.

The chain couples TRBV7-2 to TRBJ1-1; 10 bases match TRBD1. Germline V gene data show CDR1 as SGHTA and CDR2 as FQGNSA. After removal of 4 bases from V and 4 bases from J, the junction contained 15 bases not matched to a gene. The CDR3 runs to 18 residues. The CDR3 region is CASSSPPGQGTLLTEAFF. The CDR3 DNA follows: TGTGCCAGCAGCTCACCTCCGGGACAGGGGACATTACTCACTGAAGCTTTCTTT.

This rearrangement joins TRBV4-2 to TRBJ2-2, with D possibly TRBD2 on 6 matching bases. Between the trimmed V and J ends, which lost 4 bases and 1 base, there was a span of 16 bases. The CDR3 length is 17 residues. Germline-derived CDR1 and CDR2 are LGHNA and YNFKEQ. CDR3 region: CASSPPRAEGNTGELFF. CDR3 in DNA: TGTGCCAGCAGCCCCCCCAGGGCGGAGGGGAACACCGGGGAGCTGTTTTTT.

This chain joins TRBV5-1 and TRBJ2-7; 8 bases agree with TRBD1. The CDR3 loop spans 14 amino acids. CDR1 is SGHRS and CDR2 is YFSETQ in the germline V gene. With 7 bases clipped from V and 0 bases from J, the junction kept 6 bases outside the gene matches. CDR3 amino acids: CASGPGTGSYEQYF. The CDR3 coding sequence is TGCGCCAGCGGTCCCGGGACAGGCTCCTACGAGCAGTACTTC.

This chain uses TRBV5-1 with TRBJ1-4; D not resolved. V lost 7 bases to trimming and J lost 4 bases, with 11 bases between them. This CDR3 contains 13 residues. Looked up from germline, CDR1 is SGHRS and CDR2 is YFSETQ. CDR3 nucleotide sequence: TGCGCCAGCGCTACAGCCGTTAATGAAAAACTGTTTTTT. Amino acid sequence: CASATAVNEKLFF.